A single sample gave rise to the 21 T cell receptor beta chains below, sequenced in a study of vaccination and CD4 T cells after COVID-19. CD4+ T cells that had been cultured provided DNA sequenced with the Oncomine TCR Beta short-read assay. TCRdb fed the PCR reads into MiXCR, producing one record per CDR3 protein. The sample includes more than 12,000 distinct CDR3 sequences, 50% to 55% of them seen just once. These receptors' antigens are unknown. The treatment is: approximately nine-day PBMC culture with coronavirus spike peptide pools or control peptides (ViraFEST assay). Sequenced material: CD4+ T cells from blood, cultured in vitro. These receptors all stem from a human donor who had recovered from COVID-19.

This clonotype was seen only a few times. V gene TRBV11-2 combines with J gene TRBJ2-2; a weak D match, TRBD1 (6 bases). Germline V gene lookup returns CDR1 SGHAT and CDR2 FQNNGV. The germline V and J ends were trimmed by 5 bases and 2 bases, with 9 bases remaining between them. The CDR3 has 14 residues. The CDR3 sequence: CASSPGTNTGELFF. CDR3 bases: TGTGCCAGCAGCCCAGGGACAAACACCGGGGAGCTGTTTTTT. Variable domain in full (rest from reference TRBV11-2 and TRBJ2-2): EAGVAQSPRYKIIEKRQSVAFWCNPISGHATLYWYQQILGQGPKLLIQFQNNGVVDDSQLPKDRFSAERLKGVDSTLKIQPAKLEDSAVYLCASSPGTNTGELFFGEGSRLTVL.

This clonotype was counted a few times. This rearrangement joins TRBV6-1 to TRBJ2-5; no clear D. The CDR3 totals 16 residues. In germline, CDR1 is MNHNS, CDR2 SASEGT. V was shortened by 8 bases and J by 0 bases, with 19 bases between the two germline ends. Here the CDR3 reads CASFRLHASHQETQYF. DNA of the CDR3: TGTGCCAGCTTTCGGTTGCACGCTAGTCACCAAGAGACCCAGTACTTC.

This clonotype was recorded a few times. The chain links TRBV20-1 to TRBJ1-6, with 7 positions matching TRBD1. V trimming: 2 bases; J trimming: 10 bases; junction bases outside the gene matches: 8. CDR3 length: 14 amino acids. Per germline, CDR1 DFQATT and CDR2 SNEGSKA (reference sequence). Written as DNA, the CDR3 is TGCAGTGCTAGAACCGGGACAGTCGGGTCACCCCTCCACTTT. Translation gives CSARTGTVGSPLHF.

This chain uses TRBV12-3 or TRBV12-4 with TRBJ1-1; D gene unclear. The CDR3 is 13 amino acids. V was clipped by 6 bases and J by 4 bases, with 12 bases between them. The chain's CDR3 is CASRDEVSTEAFF. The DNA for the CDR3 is TGTGCCAGCAGAGACGAAGTGAGCACTGAAGCTTTCTTT.

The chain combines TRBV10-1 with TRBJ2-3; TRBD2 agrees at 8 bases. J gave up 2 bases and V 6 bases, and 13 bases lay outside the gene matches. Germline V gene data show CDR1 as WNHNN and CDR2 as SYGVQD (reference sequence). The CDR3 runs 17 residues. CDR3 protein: CASRVGGGRVATDTQYF. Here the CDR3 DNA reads TGCGCCAGCAGAGTCGGCGGGGGGAGAGTTGCCACAGATACGCAGTATTTT.

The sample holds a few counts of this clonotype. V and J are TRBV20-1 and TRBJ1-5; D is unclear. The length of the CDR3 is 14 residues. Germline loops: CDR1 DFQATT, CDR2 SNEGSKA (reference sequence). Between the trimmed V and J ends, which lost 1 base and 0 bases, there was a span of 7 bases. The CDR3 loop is CSARGSYSNQPQHF. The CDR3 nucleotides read TGCAGTGCTAGAGGAAGTTATAGCAATCAGCCCCAGCATTTT.

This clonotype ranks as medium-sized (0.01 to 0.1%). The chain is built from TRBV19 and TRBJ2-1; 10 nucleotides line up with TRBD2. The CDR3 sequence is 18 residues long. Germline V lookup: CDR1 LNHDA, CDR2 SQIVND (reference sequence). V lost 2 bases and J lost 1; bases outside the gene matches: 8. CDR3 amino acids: CASSISSGSGHSYNEQFF. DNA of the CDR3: TGTGCCAGTAGTATATCTAGCGGGAGCGGGCATTCCTACAATGAGCAGTTCTTC.

The CDR3 reads CSARDSRTGAYEQYF. CDR3 nucleotides: TGCAGTGCTAGAGATAGTAGGACAGGGGCCTACGAGCAGTACTTC. This chain joins TRBV20-1 and TRBJ2-7, with 9 nucleotides matching TRBD1. The CDR3 is 15 residues long. The V segment lost 0 bases and the J segment 2 bases; nucleotides outside the gene matches: 5. Germline V gene data show CDR1 as DFQATT and CDR2 as SNEGSKA (reference sequence).

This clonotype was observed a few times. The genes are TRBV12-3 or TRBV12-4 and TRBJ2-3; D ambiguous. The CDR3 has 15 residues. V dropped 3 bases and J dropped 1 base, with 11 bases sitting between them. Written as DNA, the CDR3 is TGTGCCAGCAGTTTGATGGATTGGGGCACAGATACGCAGTATTTT. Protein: CASSLMDWGTDTQYF.

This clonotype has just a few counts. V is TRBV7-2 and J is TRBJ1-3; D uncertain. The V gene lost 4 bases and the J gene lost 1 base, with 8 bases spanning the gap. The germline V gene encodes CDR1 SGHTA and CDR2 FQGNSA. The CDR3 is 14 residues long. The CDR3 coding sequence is TGTGCCAGCAGCTCGCAGTCGTCTGGAAACACCATATATTTT. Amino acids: CASSSQSSGNTIYF.

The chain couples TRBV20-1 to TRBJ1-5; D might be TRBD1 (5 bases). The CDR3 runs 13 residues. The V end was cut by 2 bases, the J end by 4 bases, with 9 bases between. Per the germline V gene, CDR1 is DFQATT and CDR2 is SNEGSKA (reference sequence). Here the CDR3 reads CSARPDRNQPQHF. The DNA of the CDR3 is TGCAGTGCTAGACCCGACAGAAATCAGCCCCAGCATTTT.

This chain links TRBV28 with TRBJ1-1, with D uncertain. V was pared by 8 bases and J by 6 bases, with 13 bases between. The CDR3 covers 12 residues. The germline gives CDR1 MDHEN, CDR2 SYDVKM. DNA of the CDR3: TGTGCCAGCCGTACTTTAGGCGCTGAAGCTTTCTTT. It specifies CASRTLGAEAFF.

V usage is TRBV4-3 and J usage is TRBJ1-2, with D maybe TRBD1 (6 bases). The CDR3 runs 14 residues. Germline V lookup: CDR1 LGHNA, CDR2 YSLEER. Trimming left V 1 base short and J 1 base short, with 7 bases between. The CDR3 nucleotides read TGCGCCAGCAGCCAAGGACAGGTTAACTATGGCTACACCTTC. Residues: CASSQGQVNYGYTF.

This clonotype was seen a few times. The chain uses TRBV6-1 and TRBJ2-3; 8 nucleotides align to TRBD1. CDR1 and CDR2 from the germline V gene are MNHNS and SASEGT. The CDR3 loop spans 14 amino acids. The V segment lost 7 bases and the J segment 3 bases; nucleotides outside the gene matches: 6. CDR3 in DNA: TGTGCCAGCACTCAGGACAGGGTTACAGATACGCAGTATTTT. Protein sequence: CASTQDRVTDTQYF.

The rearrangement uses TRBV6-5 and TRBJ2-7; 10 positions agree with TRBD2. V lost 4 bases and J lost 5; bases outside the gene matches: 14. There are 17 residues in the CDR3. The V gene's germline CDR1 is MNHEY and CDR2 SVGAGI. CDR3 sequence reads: CASSSMLAGGRFHEQYF. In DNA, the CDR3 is TGTGCCAGCAGTTCGATGTTAGCGGGAGGTCGGTTCCACGAGCAGTACTTC.

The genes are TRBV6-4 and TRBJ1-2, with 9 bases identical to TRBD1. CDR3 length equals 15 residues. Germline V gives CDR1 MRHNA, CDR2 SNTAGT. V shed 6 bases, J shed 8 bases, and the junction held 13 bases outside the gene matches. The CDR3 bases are TGTGCCAGCAGACCCGACCGAGCGGGACAGGGAGGCTACACCTTC. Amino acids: CASRPDRAGQGGYTF.

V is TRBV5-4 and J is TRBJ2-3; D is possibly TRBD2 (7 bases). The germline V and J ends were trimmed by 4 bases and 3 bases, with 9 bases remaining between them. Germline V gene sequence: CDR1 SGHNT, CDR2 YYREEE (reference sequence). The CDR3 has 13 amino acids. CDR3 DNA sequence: TGTGCCAGCAGCAGGGGGGGGACAGATACGCAGTATTTT. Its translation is CASSRGGTDTQYF.

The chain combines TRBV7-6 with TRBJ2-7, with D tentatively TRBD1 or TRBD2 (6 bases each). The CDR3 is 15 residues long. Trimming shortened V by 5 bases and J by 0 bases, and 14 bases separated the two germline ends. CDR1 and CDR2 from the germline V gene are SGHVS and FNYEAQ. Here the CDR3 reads CASSPRDTSSYEQYF. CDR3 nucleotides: TGTGCCAGCAGCCCGCGGGACACCTCCTCCTACGAGCAGTACTTC.

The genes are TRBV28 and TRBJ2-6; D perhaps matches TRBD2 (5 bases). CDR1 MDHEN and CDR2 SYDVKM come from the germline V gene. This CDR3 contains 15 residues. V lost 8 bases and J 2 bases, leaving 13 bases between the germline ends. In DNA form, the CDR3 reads TGTGCCAGCGGGGAGACGGGCCCTGGGGCCAACGTCCTGACTTTC. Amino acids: CASGETGPGANVLTF.

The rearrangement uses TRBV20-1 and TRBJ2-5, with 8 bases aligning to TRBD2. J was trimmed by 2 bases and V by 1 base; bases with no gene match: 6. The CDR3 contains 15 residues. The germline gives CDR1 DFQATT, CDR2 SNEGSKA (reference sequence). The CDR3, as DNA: TGCAGTGCTAGAGGACCAGCGGGGGATCAAGAGACCCAGTACTTC. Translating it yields CSARGPAGDQETQYF.

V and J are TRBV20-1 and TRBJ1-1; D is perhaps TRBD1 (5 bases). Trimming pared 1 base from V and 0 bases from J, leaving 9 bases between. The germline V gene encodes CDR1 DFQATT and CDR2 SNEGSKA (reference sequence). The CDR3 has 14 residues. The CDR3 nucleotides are TGCAGTGCTAGAGCTCAGGGAATGAACACTGAAGCTTTCTTT. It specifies CSARAQGMNTEAFF.